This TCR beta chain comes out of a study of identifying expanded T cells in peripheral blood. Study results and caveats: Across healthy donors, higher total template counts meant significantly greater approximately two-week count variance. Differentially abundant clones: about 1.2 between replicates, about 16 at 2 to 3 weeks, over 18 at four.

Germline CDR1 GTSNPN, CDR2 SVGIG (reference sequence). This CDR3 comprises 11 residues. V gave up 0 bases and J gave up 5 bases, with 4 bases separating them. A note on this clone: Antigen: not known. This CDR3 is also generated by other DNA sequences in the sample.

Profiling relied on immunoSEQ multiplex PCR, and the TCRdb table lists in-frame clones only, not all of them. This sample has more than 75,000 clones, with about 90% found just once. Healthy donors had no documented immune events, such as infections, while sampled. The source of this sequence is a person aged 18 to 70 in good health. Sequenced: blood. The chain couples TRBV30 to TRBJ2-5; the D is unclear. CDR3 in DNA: TGTGCCTGGAGTGTAACGGAGACCCAGTACTTC. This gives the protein CAWSVTETQYF.